This TCR beta chain came from a study of naive and memory T cell subsets. Both TRBC1 and TRBC2 were covered by a beta constant-region primer of two equimolar oligonucleotides. Four rounds of PCR amplified the ligated cDNA using nested alpha and beta constant-region primers plus SP2. TCRdb re-called the UMI-ligation and nested PCR reads through MiXCR, storing one row per CDR3 protein. The repertoire has 95,000 to 150,000 distinct CDR3 sequences, approximately 37% of them found once; the top ten carry approximately 0.87%. The TCR originated in a human donor in good health. Material for sequencing was central memory CD4+ T cells from blood.

CDR3 in amino acids: CASSLAYNSPLHF. As DNA, the CDR3 is TGTGCCAGCAGCCTCGCCTATAATTCACCCCTCCACTTT. This chain joins TRBV12-3 or TRBV12-4 and TRBJ1-6, with D unclear. Deletions cut 6 bases from V and 2 bases from J, with 5 bases between. The CDR3 sequence is 13 residues long.